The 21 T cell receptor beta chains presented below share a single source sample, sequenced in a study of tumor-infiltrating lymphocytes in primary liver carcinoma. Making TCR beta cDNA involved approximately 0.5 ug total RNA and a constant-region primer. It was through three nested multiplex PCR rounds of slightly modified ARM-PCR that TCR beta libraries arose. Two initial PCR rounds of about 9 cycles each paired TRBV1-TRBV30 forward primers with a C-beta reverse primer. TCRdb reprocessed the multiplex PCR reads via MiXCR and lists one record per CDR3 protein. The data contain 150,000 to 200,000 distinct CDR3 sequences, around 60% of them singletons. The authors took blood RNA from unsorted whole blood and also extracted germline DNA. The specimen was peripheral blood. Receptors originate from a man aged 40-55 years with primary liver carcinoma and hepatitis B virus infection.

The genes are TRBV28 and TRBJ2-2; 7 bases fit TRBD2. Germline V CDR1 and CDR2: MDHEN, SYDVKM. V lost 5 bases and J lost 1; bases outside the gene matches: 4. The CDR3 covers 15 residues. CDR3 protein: CASSVAGLNTGELFF. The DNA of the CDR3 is TGTGCCAGCAGTGTAGCGGGTCTGAACACCGGGGAGCTGTTTTTT.

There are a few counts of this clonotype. In DNA form, the CDR3 reads TGTGCCAGCAGACTCGGGACAGCCCAAGAGACCCAGTACTTC. It encodes CASRLGTAQETQYF. This rearrangement joins TRBV6-2 or TRBV6-3 to TRBJ2-5, with 7 bases fitting TRBD1. V trimming: 6 bases; J trimming: 1 base; junction bases outside the gene matches: 5. Per germline, CDR1 MNHEY and CDR2 SVGEGT. This CDR3 region has 14 residues.

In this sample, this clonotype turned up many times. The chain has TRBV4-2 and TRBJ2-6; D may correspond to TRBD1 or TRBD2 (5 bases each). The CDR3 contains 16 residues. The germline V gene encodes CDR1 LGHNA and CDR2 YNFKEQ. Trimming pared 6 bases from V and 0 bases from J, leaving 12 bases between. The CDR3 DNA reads TGTGCCAGCAGTCGGGACCCCGGCTCTGGGGCCAACGTCCTGACTTTC. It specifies CASSRDPGSGANVLTF.

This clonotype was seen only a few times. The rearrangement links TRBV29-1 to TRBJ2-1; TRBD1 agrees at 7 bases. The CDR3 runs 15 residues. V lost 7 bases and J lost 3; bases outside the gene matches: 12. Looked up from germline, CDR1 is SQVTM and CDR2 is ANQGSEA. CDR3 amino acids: CSAGPGTEVYNEQFF. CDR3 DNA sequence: TGCAGCGCTGGACCCGGGACAGAGGTCTACAATGAGCAGTTCTTC.

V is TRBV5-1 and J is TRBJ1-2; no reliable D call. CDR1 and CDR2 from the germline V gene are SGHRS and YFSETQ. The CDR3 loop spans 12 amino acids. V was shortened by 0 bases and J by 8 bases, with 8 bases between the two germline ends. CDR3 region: CASSLGGGGYTF. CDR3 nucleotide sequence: TGCGCCAGCAGCTTGGGAGGTGGCGGCTACACCTTC.

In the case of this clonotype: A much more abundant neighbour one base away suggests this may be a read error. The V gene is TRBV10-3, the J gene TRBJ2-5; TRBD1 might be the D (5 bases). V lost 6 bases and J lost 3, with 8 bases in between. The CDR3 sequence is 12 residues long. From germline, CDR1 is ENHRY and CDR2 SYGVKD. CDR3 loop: CAISTGKETQYF. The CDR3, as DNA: TGTGCCATCAGCACAGGTAAAGAGACCCAGTACTTC.

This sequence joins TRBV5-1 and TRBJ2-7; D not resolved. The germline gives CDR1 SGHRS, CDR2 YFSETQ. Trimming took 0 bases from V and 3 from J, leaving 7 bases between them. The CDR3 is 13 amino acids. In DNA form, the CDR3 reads TGCGCCAGCAGCTTGGACTCTCACTACGAGCAGTACTTC. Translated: CASSLDSHYEQYF. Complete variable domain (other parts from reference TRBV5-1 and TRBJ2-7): KAGVTQTPRYLIKTRGQQVTLSCSPISGHRSVSWYQQTPGQGLQFLFEYFSETQRNKGNFPGRFSGRQFSNSRSEMNVSTLELGDSALYLCASSLDSHYEQYFGPGTRLTVT.

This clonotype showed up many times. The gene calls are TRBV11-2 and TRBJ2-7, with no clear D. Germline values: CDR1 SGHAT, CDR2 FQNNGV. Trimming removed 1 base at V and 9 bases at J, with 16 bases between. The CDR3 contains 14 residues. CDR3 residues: CASSLALQQQWQYF. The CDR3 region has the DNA TGTGCCAGCAGCTTAGCCCTACAGCAACAGTGGCAGTACTTC. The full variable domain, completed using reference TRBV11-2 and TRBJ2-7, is EAGVAQSPRYKIIEKRQSVAFWCNPISGHATLYWYQQILGQGPKLLIQFQNNGVVDDSQLPKDRFSAERLKGVDSTLKIQPAKLEDSAVYLCASSLALQQQWQYFGPGTRLTVT.

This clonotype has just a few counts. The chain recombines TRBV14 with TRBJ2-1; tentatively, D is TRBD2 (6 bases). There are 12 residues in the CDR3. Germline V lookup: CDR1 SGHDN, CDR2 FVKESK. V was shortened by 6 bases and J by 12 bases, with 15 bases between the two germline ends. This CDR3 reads CASSYSRGGQFF. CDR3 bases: TGTGCCAGCAGTTACAGCCGGGGAGGGCAGTTCTTC.

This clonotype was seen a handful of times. CDR3 nucleotide sequence: TGCGCCAGCAGCTCGTGGGGACAGGGAGAGCAAGAGACCCAGTACTTC. Translation gives CASSSWGQGEQETQYF. The chain links TRBV4-1 to TRBJ2-5; 9 bases align to TRBD1. Trimming at V came to 5 bases and at J to 2 bases, leaving 9 bases not matched to a gene. The CDR3 sequence is 16 residues long. The germline CDR1 and CDR2 sequences are MGHRA and YSYEKL.

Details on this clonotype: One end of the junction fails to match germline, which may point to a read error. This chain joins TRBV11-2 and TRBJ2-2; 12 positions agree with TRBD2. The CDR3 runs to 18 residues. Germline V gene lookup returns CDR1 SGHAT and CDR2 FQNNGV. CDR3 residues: CASSHRTSGTANTGELFF. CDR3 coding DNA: TGCGCCAGCAGCCACAGGACTAGCGGGACCGCGAACACCGGGGAGCTGTTTTTT.

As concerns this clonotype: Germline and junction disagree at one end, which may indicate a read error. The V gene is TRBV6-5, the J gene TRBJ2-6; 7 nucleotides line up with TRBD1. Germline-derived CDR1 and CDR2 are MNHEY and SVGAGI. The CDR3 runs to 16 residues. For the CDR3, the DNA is TGTGCCAGCAGGGCAGGGGACAGATCCGGGACCAACGTCTTGACTTTC. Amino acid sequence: CASRAGDRSGTNVLTF.

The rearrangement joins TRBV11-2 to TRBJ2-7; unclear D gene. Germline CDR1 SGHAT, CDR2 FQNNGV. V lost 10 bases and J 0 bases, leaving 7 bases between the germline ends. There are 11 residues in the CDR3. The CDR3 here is CANNTSYEQYF. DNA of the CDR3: TGTGCCAACAACACCTCCTACGAGCAGTACTTC.

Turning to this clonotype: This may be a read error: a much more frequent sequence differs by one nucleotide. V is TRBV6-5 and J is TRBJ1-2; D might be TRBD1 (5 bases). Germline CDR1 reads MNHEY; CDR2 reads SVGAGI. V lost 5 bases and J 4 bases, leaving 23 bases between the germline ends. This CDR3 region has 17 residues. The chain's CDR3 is CASSERLEPTAVYGYTF. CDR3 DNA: TGTGCCAGCAGTGAACGCCTAGAACCGACAGCCGTCTATGGCTACACCTTC.

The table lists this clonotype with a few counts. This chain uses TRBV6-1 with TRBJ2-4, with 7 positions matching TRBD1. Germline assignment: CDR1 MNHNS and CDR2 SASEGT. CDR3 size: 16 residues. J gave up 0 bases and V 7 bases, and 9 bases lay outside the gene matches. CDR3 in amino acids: CASTDRDLLAKNIQYF. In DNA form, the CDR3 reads TGTGCCAGCACAGACAGGGATCTTCTAGCCAAAAACATTCAGTACTTC.

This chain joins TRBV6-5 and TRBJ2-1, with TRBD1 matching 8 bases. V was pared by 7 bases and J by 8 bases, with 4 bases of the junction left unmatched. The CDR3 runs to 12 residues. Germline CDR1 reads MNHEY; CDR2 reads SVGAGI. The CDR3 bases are TGTGCCAGCAAATCGACAGGGGATGAGCAGTTCTTC. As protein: CASKSTGDEQFF.

The CDR3 nucleotides are TGCAGCGTTGAAAACGTCGGAGGCAGGGTAAAGCGGGAAGAGACCCAGTACTTC. Translation gives CSVENVGGRVKREETQYF. The chain recombines TRBV29-1 with TRBJ2-5; TRBD2 is a possible D gene (6 bases). Germline CDR1 is SQVTM and CDR2 is ANQGSEA. V was clipped by 2 bases and J by 3 bases, with 25 bases between them. The length of the CDR3 is 18 residues.

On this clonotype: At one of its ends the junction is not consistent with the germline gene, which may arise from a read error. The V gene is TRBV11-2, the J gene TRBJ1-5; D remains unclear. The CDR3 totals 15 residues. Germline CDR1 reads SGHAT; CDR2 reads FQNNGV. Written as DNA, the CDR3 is TGTGCCAGCAGCTTAGGTCCAGGCCTCAATCGGCCCCATCATTTT. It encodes CASSLGPGLNRPHHF.

In nucleotides, the CDR3 is TGCAGCGTTGGCCCAAACGGTGAGGCGGGTAATGAGCAGTTCTTC. It codes for CSVGPNGEAGNEQFF. This chain links TRBV29-1 with TRBJ2-1; D perhaps matches TRBD2 (5 bases). Trimming cost V 4 bases and J 7 bases, with 20 bases left between them. The CDR3 sequence is 15 residues long. Germline V CDR1 and CDR2: SQVTM, ANQGSEA.

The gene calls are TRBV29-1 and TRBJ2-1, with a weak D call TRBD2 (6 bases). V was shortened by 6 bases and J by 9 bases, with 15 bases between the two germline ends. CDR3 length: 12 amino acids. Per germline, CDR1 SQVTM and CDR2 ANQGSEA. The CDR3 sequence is CSVAPEGSEQFF. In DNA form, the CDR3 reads TGCAGCGTCGCCCCGGAGGGAAGTGAGCAGTTCTTC.

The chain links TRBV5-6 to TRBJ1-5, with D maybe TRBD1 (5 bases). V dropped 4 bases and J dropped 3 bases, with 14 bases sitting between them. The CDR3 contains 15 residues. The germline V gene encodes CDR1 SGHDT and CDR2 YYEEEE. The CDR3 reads CASSQLDNTNQPQHF. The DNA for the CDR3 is TGTGCCAGCAGCCAGTTGGACAACACCAATCAGCCCCAGCATTTT.